What follows are 3 T cell receptor beta chains derived from one specimen sequenced in a study of blood T cell repertoires in COVID-19 (dated by TCRdb to the early 2020s). Library generation was performed with the immunoSEQ multiplex PCR assay. Here the immuneACCESS table is served through TCRdb, limited to in-frame sequences with V and J called. Missing clones are a known gap in these copies; in checked studies unresolved V genes cover under half, and the rest lacks a known reason. The sample has 430,000 or so clones on record, roughly 84% of them singletons. The ten most abundant clones make up about 1.4% of the sample. Material: PBMCs or T cells enriched from blood (not recorded which). These receptors all come from a woman between 18 and 29 years old who had been exposed to COVID-19.

V usage is TRBV11-3 and J usage is TRBJ2-7; unclear D gene. CDR3 size: 15 residues. CDR1 and CDR2 from the germline V gene are SGHNT and YENEEA. Trimming took 0 bases from V and 4 from J, leaving 13 bases between them. The DNA of the CDR3 is TGTGCCAGCAGCTTAGACGATGGGCCAATTTACGAGCAGTACTTC. Protein sequence: CASSLDDGPIYEQYF.

V usage is TRBV23-1 and J usage is TRBJ2-5, with TRBD1 matching 8 bases. TRBV23-1 is treated as an ORF (open reading frame) with a function not yet certain. V trimming: 2 bases; J trimming: 1 base; junction bases outside the gene matches: 6. The CDR3 consists of 16 residues. DNA of the CDR3: TGCGCCAGCAGTCAACTGACAGGGGTCCCCCAAGAGACCCAGTACTTC. It translates to CASSQLTGVPQETQYF.

V and J are TRBV5-6 and TRBJ1-3; no reliable D call. Per germline, CDR1 SGHDT and CDR2 YYEEEE. The ends were cut back, 4 bases at V and 0 bases at J, with 11 bases in the middle. This CDR3 is built from 15 residues. CDR3 bases: TGTGCCAGCAGCGACGGCCCTAGCTCTGGAAACACCATATATTTT. Translated: CASSDGPSSGNTIYF. The variable domain in full, completed from reference TRBV5-6 and TRBJ1-3, reads DAGVTQSPTHLIKTRGQQVTLRCSPKSGHDTVSWYQQALGQGPQFIFQYYEEEERQRGNFPDRFSGHQFPNYSSELNVNALLLGDSALYLCASSDGPSSGNTIYFGEGSWLTVV.